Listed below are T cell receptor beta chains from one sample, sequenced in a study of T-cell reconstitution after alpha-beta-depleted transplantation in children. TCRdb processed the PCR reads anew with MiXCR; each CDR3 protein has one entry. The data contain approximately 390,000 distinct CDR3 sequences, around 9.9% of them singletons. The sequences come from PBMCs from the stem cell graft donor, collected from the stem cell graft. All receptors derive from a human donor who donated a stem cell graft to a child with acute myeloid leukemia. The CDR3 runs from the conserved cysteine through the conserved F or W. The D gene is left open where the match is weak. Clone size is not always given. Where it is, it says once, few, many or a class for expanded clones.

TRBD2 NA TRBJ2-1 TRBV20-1 TGCAGTGCTAGGCGGGGGGGCCAGTGGAATGAGCAGTTCTTC CSARRGGQWNEQFF
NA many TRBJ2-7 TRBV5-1 TGCGCCAGCTGCCTCGCTGGGGGTTACGAGCAGTACTTC CASCLAGGYEQYF
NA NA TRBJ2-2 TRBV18 TGTGCCAGTCGACAGCCCTCGAGCAGTAGAAACACCGGGGAGCTGTTTTTT CASRQPSSSRNTGELFF
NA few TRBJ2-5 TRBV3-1 TGTGCCAGCAGCAACTCTAGGGCCTTTGGGGAGACCCAGTACTTC CASSNSRAFGETQYF
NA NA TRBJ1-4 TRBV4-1 TGCGCCAGCAGCCAAGGGAGGGGCGCTAATGAAAAACTGTTTTTT CASSQGRGANEKLFF
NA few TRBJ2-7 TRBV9 TGTGCCAGCAGCGTTGGTCCCGACCCCTCCTACGAGCAGTACTTC CASSVGPDPSYEQYF
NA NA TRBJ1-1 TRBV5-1 TGCGCCAGCAGCTTGGGCCAGGGTAGAGGGGACACTGAAGCTTTCTTT CASSLGQGRGDTEAFF
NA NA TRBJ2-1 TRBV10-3 TGTGCCATCAGTGAGTCGGGGTGGGAGCAGTTCTTC CAISESGWEQFF
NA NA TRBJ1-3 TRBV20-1 TGCAGTGCTAGAGCGGAACCTTGGGGAAACACCATATATTTT CSARAEPWGNTIYF
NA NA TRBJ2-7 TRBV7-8 TGTGCCAGCAGCTCCCGTGCCCCGGGGGAGCAGTACTTC CASSSRAPGEQYF
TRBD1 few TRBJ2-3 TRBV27 TGTGCCAGCAGTGCCGACAGGGGGCACGATACGCAGTATTTT CASSADRGHDTQYF
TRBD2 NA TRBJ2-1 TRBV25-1 TGTGCCAGTTCTAGCGGGGGGGCCTGGGAGCAGTTCTTC CASSSGGAWEQFF
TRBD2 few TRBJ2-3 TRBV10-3 TGTGCCATCAGGCCTACTGGCGGGAGTCCAGATACGCAGTATTTT CAIRPTGGSPDTQYF
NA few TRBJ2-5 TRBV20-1 TGCAGTGCTAGTCGCCGAGCGTCAAAGACCCAGTACTTC CSASRRASKTQYF
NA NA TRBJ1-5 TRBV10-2 TGCGCCAGCAGTGAGGCTTTGGGGGGGTTGGGTGGCAATCAGCCCCAGCATTTT CASSEALGGLGGNQPQHF
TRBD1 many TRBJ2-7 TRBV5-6 TGTGCCAGCAGCCTTGTTGAGAGGACAGGGGTCGAGCAGTACTTC CASSLVERTGVEQYF
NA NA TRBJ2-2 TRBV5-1 TGCGCCAGCAGCTTGGATGGATCGAACACCGGGGAGCTGTTTTTT CASSLDGSNTGELFF
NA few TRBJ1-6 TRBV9 TGTGCCAGCAGCGTAGAAGGGTGGCGTAATTCACCCCTCCACTTT CASSVEGWRNSPLHF
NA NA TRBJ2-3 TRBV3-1 TGTGCCAGCAGCCTAATTGACACGACAGATACGCAGTATTTT CASSLIDTTDTQYF
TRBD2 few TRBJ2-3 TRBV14 TGTGCCAGCAGAGGGAGGGGCGCAGATACGCAGTATTTT CASRGRGADTQYF
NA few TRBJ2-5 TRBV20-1 TGCAGTGCGTTGAGACCAGGGGGAGGGTTGAAAGAGACCCAGTACTTC CSALRPGGGLKETQYF
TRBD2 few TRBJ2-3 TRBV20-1 TGCAGTGCTAGCCACCGGGACGGACTAGGATATACGCAGTATTTT CSASHRDGLGYTQYF
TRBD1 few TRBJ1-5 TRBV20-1 TGCAGTGCTAGTCGAGGGGGCAGCAATCAGCCCCAGCATTTT CSASRGGSNQPQHF
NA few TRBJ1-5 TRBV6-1 TGTGCCAGCAGCACGAATCCCGAGGGAGGTCAGCCCCAGCATTTT CASSTNPEGGQPQHF